The 2 T cell receptor beta chains given below trace back to one sample, sequenced in a study of cytomegalovirus exposure and HLA in healthy donors (dated 2017 in TCRdb). To prepare the library, the immunoSEQ multiplex PCR assay was applied. A mixture of 60 forward primers for TCR Vbeta segments and 13 reverse primers for TCR Jbeta segments was used in the multiplex PCR. TCRdb stores this immuneACCESS table with in-frame sequences only. Part of the clones is absent; in the studies checked, under half of the shortfall reflects unresolved V genes, and no reason is known for the rest. Here the sample has 100,000 to 120,000 clones; over 65% occur a single time. The leading ten clones occupy around 8.4% of the sample. The material sequenced was PBMCs. The source of these receptors is a man between 35 and 55 years old in good health and CMV-seropositive.

This clone was observed a few times. The CDR3 sequence: CASTSNTGELFF. CDR3 nucleotide sequence: TGTGCCAGCACTTCGAACACCGGGGAGCTGTTTTTT. The chain couples TRBV6-6 to TRBJ2-2; D not resolved. V lost 7 bases, J lost 0 bases, and 3 bases lay in between. Germline CDR1 is MNHNY and CDR2 is SVGAGI (reference sequence). This CDR3 is built from 12 residues.

The gene calls are TRBV9 and TRBJ1-2, with 9 bases lining up with TRBD1. The CDR3 consists of 15 residues. The V and J ends lost 7 bases and 2 bases, in that order; junction bases with no gene match: 9. Germline V gene lookup returns CDR1 SGDLS and CDR2 YYNGEE. CDR3 in amino acids: CASGEDRGSNYGYTF. The CDR3 DNA sequence: TGTGCCAGCGGCGAGGACAGGGGCTCAAACTATGGCTACACCTTC.